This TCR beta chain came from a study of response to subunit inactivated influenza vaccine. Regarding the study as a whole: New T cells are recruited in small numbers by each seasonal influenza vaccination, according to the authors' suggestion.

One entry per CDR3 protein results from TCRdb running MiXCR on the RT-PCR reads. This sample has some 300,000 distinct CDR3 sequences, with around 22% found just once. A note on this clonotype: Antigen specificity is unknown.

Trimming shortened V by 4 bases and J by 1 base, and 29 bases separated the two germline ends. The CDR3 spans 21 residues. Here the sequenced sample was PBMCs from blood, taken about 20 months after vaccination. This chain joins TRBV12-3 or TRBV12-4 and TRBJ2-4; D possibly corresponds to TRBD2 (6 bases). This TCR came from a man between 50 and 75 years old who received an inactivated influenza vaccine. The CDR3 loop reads CASSSFGDLTGNRGAKNIQYF. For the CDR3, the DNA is TGTGCCAGCAGTTCTTTCGGGGACCTCACTGGAAACCGGGGGGCCAAAAACATTCAGTACTTC.